This T cell receptor (beta chain) originates from a study of beta chain features in type 1 diabetes. General study findings and limits: The study found moderately but significantly shorter TCRB CDR3s in all four CD4+ subsets of Type 1 diabetes patients.

Isolated RNA was reverse transcribed in full, so expressed TCRB transcripts were sequenced. Sequencing used immunoSEQ multiplex PCR; TCRdb keeps in-frame clones, though not all of them. The sample consists of 600,000 or so clones, 9.5% to 15% of them appearing once. This clone was seen more than once but under ten times. Its antigen remains unknown. This receptor was obtained from a man in his thirties or forties with type 1 diabetes. Sequencing input: naive CD4+ T cells from blood.

The CDR3 bases are TGCGCCAGCAGCAAGTGGACAGGGGAAGACTACGAGCAGTACTTC. Translated, it gives CASSKWTGEDYEQYF. The rearrangement uses TRBV5-1 and TRBJ2-7, with 9 bases fitting TRBD1. The J segment lost 3 bases and the V segment lost 4 bases, leaving 8 bases of the junction unmatched. This CDR3 spans 15 amino acids. Germline lookup yields CDR1 SGHRS and CDR2 YFSETQ.